This T cell receptor (beta chain) was recovered during a study of CD8 T cells in ankylosing spondylitis. Study-level results: Among TCR beta sequences, a motif of under 10 highly homologous variants appeared characteristic of ankylosing spondylitis blood.

TCRdb re-called the 5' RACE reads through MiXCR, storing one row per CDR3 protein. Counted here are roughly 260,000 distinct CDR3 sequences, approximately 20% occurring once; the ten biggest clones make up 7.8%. Trimming at V came to 5 bases and at J to 0 bases, leaving 19 bases not matched to a gene. Looked up from germline, CDR1 is MNHNS and CDR2 is SASEGT. The CDR3 length is 20 residues. Comment on this clonotype: The antigen is unknown.

The chain combines TRBV6-1 with TRBJ1-1, with 9 bases identical to TRBD1. What was sequenced was blood, either unsorted or a sorted T cell fraction (not recorded which). This TCR derives from a male donor with ankylosing spondylitis or in good health (not recorded which). The CDR3 DNA sequence: TGTGCCAGCAGTAAGCATTTTCGGGGACAGGGAATAGCGGTGAACACTGAAGCTTTCTTT. Translation gives CASSKHFRGQGIAVNTEAFF.